This TCR beta chain was recovered during a study of blood T cells in healthy people across ages. General observations from the study: TCR beta diversity, measured per million T cells, fell in a roughly linear way with age. Expanded clonotype shifts may have been confounded, as the donors had an unknown CMV status.

A second about 7 to 11 cycle PCR used barcoded and J-beta primers. TCRdb fed the 5' RACE reads into MiXCR, producing one record per CDR3 protein. The table lists about 800,000 distinct CDR3 sequences, roughly 25% of them singletons. Germline V CDR1 and CDR2: LGHNA, YSLEER. The length of the CDR3 is 16 residues. Trimming removed 0 bases at V and 3 bases at J, with 14 bases between. Turning to this clonotype: The antigen remains undetermined.

These data also formed part of another study, on T cells of mothers and their children. That source reports: When mothers and children were related, their normalized repertoire overlap, which was always slightly higher, did not differ significantly from that of unrelated pairs.

Source material: blood. This chain joins TRBV4-3 and TRBJ1-2; no definite D call. The origin of this receptor is a boy aged 10-17 years in good health. The CDR3 DNA reads as TGCGCCAGCAGCCAAGAGGGTCACCTAGGCTACTATGGCTACACCTTC. Protein product: CASSQEGHLGYYGYTF.